The sequence of this T cell receptor beta chain was determined in a study of cytomegalovirus exposure and HLA in healthy donors. The junction had 13 bases not matched to a gene; V was cut back by 6 bases and J by 3 bases. There are 16 residues in the CDR3. CDR1 is SQVTM, CDR2 ANQGSEA, per germline. This clone occurred a few times. The protocol was immunoSEQ multiplex PCR, while the TCRdb copy is restricted to in-frame clones and leaves out a portion. Of 150,000 to 200,000 clones listed, about 90% were seen once; the top ten hold about 6%. The chain links TRBV29-1 to TRBJ2-3; 9 bases fit TRBD1. The receptor was derived from a young woman in good health and CMV-seronegative. Sequencing used PBMCs. Written as DNA, the CDR3 is TGCAGCGTCGATCCGGGACAGGGTTTTGTGACAGATACGCAGTATTTT. Translation gives CSVDPGQGFVTDTQYF.